The T cell receptor beta chain under discussion was sequenced for a study of blood T cells in healthy people across ages. Study results and caveats: Naive CD4+ cell counts and diversity both ran higher in long-lived than in aged donors.

This CDR3 has 15 amino acids. The germline V gene encodes CDR1 SEHNR and CDR2 FQNEAQ (reference sequence). Trimming took 5 bases from V and 4 from J; bases not matched to a gene: 6. Sample-barcoded 5' priming and a J-beta primer mix drove a second PCR of roughly 6 to 12 cycles. TCRdb re-called the 5' RACE reads with MiXCR, one entry per CDR3 protein. The sample has hundreds of thousands of distinct CDR3 sequences, roughly 40% seen once. This clonotype was counted only a few times. The antigen remains unidentified. This chain uses TRBV7-9 with TRBJ2-3; the match to TRBD2 covers 10 bases. This receptor was identified in a man younger than 30 in good health. Sequencing was carried out using blood. This chain's CDR3 is CASSALAGSSDTQYF. CDR3 DNA sequence: TGTGCCAGCAGCGCACTAGCGGGGAGCTCAGATACGCAGTATTTT.